These T cell receptor beta chains were read from a single sample in a study of beta chain features in type 1 diabetes. Libraries were prepared by immunoSEQ multiplex PCR; TCRdb keeps only in-frame clonotypes and omits some of them. The sample consists of 300,000 to 400,000 clones, approximately 12% of them appearing once. The specimen sequenced was naive CD4+ T cells from blood. The origin of the receptors is a man aged 18 to 29 in good health. Each CDR3 is given with its conserved first and last residue. A D gene is named only where the DNA matches it firmly. Clone size is shown for a subset of rows, as once, few, many or a class of expanded clone.

>NA|NA|TRBJ2-5|TRBV5-5
TGTGCCAGCAGCTGGGGGGAAGAGACCCAGTACTTC
CASSWGEETQYF
>NA|NA|TRBJ2-2|TRBV4-2
TGTGCCAGCAGCCGGGGGGGGGCGTCGGGCACCGGGGAGCTGTTTTTT
CASSRGGASGTGELFF
>few|TRBD1|TRBJ1-5|TRBV6-1
TGTGCCAGCAGACGGGGACAGGGTAACAATCAGCCCCAGCATTTT
CASRRGQGNNQPQHF
>few|NA|TRBJ2-1|TRBV6-6
TGTGCCAGCAGTTACTCGTCCCGACTAAATGAGCAGTTCTTC
CASSYSSRLNEQFF
>NA|NA|TRBJ1-5|TRBV28
TGTGCCAGCAGTTCACAGCCCCAGCATTTT
CASSSQPQHF
>few|NA|TRBJ2-7|TRBV30
TGTGCCTGGAGTAAGACTTCTGTCGGCGAGCAGTACTTC
CAWSKTSVGEQYF
>NA|TRBD2|TRBJ2-1|TRBV28
TGTGCCAGCAGTTCCAAGCGAGCGGGAGGTGCGTATGAGCAGTTCTTC
CASSSKRAGGAYEQFF
>NA|NA|TRBJ2-7|TRBV7-2
TGTGCCAGCAGCCGATTGGGGACATCCTACGAGCAGTACTTC
CASSRLGTSYEQYF
>NA|NA|TRBJ2-2|TRBV14
TGTGCCAGCAGCCAGGAAATATGGGCGACCACCGGGGAGCTGTTTTTT
CASSQEIWATTGELFF
>NA|NA|TRBJ1-5|TRBV18
TGTGCCAGCTCACCATTGGCAGGGCAGACGAATCAGCCCCAGCATTTT
CASSPLAGQTNQPQHF
>few|NA|TRBJ2-1|TRBV9
TGTGCCAGCAGCGGCGGCGGAACCCACTACAATGAGCAGTTCTTC
CASSGGGTHYNEQFF
>few|NA|TRBJ2-1|TRBV7-2
TGTGCCAGCAGCCAGGGACACGTGCATGAGCAGTTCTTC
CASSQGHVHEQFF
>NA|TRBD2|TRBJ2-7|TRBV28
TGTGCCAGCAGTATACCGGGACTAGCGGCCCACGAGCAGTACTTC
CASSIPGLAAHEQYF
>NA|NA|TRBJ1-5|TRBV5-4
TGTGCCAGCAGCTCCGGTGGGGACTACAATCAGCCCCAGCATTTT
CASSSGGDYNQPQHF
>NA|NA|TRBJ2-3|TRBV6-5
TGTGCCAGCAGAACCAACACCGGGAATACGCAGTATTTT
CASRTNTGNTQYF
>few|NA|TRBJ1-2|TRBV7-8
TGTGCCAGCAGCTTCAGGACAGCTCCTGGCTACACCTTC
CASSFRTAPGYTF
>NA|NA|TRBJ2-7|TRBV30
TGTGCCTGGAGTCGGGGGTTCTCCTACGAGCAGTACTTC
CAWSRGFSYEQYF
>NA|NA|TRBJ2-4|TRBV7-8
TGTGCCAGCAGCTTAGGGCAAAAGCGGGACATTCAGTACTTC
CASSLGQKRDIQYF
>NA|TRBD1|TRBJ1-5|TRBV6-4
TGTGCCAGCAGTGACTATGTCAGGGGGAATCAGCCCCAGCATTTT
CASSDYVRGNQPQHF
>few|NA|TRBJ1-1|TRBV30
TGTGCCTGGAGTCGGCAGGGCGAGGTCGACACTGAAGCTTTCTTT
CAWSRQGEVDTEAFF
>few|NA|TRBJ1-5|TRBV30
TGTGCCTGGAGAGAAACCGCCGGGGTCCATCAGCCCCAGCATTTT
CAWRETAGVHQPQHF
>NA|TRBD1|TRBJ1-2|TRBV7-9
TGTGCCAGCAGCTTAGTGGGACAGGGCGAACATGGCTACACCTTC
CASSLVGQGEHGYTF
>many|NA|TRBJ1-1|TRBV14
TGTGCCAGCAGCCAACTAGAGACTGAAGCTTTCTTT
CASSQLETEAFF
>NA|NA|TRBJ2-3|TRBV18
TGTGCCAGCTCACCACTGAGGTTAGAGGGCACAGATACGCAGTATTTT
CASSPLRLEGTDTQYF
>few|TRBD2|TRBJ2-5|TRBV4-2
TGTGCCAGCAGCCAAGTATACAGCGGGGGCCAGGGGACCCAGTACTTC
CASSQVYSGGQGTQYF
>few|TRBD1|TRBJ1-2|TRBV2
TGTGCCAGCAGTGAGGGAACCGGACAGGTCATTGGCTACACCTTC
CASSEGTGQVIGYTF
>NA|NA|TRBJ1-1|TRBV29-1
TGCAGCGTCAAAGGACAGTCGGAAGCTTTCTTT
CSVKGQSEAFF
>NA|NA|TRBJ2-4|TRBV18
TGTGCCAGCTCACCACCAGGGGCTCCATTAGCCAAAAACATTCAGTACTTC
CASSPPGAPLAKNIQYF
>few|NA|TRBJ2-1|TRBV6-5
TGTGCCAGCAGTTACGTGGGAGCCCTGGGTGAGCAGTTCTTC
CASSYVGALGEQFF
>NA|TRBD1|TRBJ2-6|TRBV10-3
TGTGCCATCAGTGTACCCGGGACAGGGGCCTCTGGGGCCAACGTCCTGACTTTC
CAISVPGTGASGANVLTF
>NA|NA|TRBJ1-2|TRBV10-3
TGTGCCATCAGTGAAGACATCCTTGGCTACACCTTC
CAISEDILGYTF
>NA|NA|TRBJ1-1|TRBV18
TGTGCCAGCTCACCACCGGGGCGGCAGGGGACAATGAGGGCTTTCTTT
CASSPPGRQGTMRAFF
>NA|TRBD1|TRBJ1-4|TRBV7-9
TGTGCCAGCTCCAGGGGGACGGTCTCGGCTGAAAAACTGTTTTTT
CASSRGTVSAEKLFF